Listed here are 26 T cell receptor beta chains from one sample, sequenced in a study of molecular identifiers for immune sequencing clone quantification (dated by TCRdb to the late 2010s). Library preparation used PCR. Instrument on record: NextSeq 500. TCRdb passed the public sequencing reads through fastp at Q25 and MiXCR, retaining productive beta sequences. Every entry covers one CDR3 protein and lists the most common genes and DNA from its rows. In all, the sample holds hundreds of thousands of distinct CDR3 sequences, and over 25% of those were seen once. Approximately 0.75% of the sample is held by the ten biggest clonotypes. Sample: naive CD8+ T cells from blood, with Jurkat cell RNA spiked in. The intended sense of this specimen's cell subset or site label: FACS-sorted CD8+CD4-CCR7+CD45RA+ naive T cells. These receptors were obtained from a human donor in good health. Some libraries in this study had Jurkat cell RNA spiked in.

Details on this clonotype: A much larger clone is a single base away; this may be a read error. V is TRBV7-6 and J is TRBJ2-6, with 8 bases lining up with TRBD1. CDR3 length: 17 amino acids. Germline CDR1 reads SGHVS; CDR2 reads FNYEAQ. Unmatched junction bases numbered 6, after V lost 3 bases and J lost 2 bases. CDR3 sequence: CASSFNPDRAGANVLTF. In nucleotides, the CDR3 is TGTGCCAGCAGCTTTAACCCGGACAGGGCTGGGGCCAACGTCCTGACTTTC.

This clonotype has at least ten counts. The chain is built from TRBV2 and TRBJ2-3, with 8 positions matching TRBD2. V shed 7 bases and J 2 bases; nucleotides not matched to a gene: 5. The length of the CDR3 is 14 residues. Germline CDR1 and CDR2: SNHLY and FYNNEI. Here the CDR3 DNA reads TGTGCCAGCAATAGCGGGACTCCCACAGATACGCAGTATTTT. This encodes CASNSGTPTDTQYF.

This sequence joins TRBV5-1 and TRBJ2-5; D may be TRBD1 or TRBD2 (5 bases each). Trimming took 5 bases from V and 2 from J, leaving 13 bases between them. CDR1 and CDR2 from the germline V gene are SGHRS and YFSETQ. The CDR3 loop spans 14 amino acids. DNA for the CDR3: TGCGCCAGCAGAGAAGAATGGGGGCAAGAGACCCAGTACTTC. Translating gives CASREEWGQETQYF.

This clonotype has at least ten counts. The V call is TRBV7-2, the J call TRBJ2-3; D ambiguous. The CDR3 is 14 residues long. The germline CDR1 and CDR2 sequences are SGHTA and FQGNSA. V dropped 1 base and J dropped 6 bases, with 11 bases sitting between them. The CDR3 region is CASSLVVFPDTQYF. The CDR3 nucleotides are TGTGCCAGCAGCTTAGTCGTTTTCCCCGATACGCAGTATTTT.

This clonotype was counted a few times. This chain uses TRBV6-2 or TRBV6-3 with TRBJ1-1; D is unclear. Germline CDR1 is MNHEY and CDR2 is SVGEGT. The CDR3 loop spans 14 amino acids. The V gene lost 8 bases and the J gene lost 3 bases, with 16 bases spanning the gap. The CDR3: CASQTTGRYTEAFF. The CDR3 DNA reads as TGTGCCAGCCAAACGACGGGTCGGTACACTGAAGCTTTCTTT.

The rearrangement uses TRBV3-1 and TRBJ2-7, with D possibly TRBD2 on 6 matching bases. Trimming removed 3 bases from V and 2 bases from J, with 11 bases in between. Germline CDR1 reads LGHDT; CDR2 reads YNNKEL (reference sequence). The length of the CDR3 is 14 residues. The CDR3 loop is CASSQSGWTYEQYF. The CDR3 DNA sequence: TGTGCCAGCAGCCAGAGCGGGTGGACCTACGAGCAGTACTTC.

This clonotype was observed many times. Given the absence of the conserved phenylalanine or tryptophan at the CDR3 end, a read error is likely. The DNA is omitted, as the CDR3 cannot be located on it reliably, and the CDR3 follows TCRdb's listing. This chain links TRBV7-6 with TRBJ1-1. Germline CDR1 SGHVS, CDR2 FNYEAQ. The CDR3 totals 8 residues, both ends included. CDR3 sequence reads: CASSPEEL.

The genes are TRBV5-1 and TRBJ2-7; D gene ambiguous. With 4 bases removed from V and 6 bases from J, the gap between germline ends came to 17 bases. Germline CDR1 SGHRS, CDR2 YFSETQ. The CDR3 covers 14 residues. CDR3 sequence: CASSTPGIPSEQYF. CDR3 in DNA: TGCGCCAGCAGCACCCCTGGGATTCCCTCCGAGCAGTACTTC.

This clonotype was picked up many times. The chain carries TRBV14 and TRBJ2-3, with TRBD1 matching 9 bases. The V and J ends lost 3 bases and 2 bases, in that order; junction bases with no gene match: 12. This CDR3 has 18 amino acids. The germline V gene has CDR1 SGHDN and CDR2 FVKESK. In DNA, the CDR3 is TGTGCCAGCAGCCACCTGCTTCGGACAGGGGATTCCACAGATACGCAGTATTTT. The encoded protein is CASSHLLRTGDSTDTQYF.

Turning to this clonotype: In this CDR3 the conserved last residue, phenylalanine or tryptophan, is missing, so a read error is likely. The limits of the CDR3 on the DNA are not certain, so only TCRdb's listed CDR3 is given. This CDR3 is CASTKRESTLDTDTQNL. V usage is TRBV9 and J usage is TRBJ2-3. From its first to its last residue, the CDR3 has 17 amino acids. Looked up from germline, CDR1 is SGDLS and CDR2 is YYNGEE.

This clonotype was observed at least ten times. The CDR3 spells CASSLDYGSEAFF. In DNA form, the CDR3 reads TGTGCCAGCAGCTTAGACTACGGCTCTGAAGCTTTCTTT. The genes are TRBV7-9 and TRBJ1-1; D gene uncertain. The ends were cut back, 1 base at V and 6 bases at J, with 9 bases in the middle. CDR3 length: 13 amino acids. Germline lookup yields CDR1 SEHNR and CDR2 FQNEAQ (reference sequence).

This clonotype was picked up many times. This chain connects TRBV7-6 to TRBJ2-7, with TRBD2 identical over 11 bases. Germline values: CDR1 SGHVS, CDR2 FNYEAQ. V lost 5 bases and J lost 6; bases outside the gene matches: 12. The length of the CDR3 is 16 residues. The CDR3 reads CASSAALAGGGSEQYF. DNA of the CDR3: TGTGCCAGCAGCGCGGCTCTAGCGGGAGGAGGAAGCGAGCAGTACTTC.

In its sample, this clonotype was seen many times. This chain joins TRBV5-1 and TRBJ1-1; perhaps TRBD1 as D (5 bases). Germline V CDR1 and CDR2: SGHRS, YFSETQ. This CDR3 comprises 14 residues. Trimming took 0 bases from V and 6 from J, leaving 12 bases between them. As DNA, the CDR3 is TGCGCCAGCAGCTTGGCGAGGGGATTCGCTGAAGCTTTCTTT. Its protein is CASSLARGFAEAFF. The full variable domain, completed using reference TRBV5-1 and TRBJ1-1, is KAGVTQTPRYLIKTRGQQVTLSCSPISGHRSVSWYQQTPGQGLQFLFEYFSETQRNKGNFPGRFSGRQFSNSRSEMNVSTLELGDSALYLCASSLARGFAEAFFGQGTRLTVV.

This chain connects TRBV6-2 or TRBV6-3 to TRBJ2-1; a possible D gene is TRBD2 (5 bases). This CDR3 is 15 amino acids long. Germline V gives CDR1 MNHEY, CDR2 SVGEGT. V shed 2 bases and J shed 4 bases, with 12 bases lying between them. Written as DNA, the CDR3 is TGTGCCAGCAGTTACCCGAGCCTAGCTTACAATGAGCAGTTCTTC. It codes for CASSYPSLAYNEQFF.

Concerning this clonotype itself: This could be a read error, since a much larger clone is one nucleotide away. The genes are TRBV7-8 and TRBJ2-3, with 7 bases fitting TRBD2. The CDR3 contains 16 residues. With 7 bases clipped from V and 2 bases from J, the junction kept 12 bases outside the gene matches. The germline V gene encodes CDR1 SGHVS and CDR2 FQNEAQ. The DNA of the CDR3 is TGTGCCAGCATCCAACCCTCTAGCGGAGACACAGATACGCAGTATTTT. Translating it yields CASIQPSSGDTDTQYF.

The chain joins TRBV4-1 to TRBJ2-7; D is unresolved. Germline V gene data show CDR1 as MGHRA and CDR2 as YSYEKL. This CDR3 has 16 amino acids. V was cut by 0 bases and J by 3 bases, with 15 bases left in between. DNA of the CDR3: TGCGCCAGCAGCCAAGACGTTAGACCAGCCGGCTACGAGCAGTACTTC. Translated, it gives CASSQDVRPAGYEQYF.

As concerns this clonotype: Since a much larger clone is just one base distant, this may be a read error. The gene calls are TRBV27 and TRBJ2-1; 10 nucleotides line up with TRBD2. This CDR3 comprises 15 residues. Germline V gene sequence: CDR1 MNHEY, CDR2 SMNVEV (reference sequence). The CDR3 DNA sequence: TGTGCCAGCAGTCCGGGGACTAGCGTTTACAATGAGCGGTTCTTC. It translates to CASSPGTSVYNERFF.

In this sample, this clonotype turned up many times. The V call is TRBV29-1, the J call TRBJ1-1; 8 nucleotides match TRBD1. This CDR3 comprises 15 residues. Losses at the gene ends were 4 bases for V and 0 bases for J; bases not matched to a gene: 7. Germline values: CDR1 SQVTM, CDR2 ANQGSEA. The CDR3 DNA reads TGCAGCGTTGCATGGATGGACAGGGTGAACACTGAAGCTTTCTTT. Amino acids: CSVAWMDRVNTEAFF.

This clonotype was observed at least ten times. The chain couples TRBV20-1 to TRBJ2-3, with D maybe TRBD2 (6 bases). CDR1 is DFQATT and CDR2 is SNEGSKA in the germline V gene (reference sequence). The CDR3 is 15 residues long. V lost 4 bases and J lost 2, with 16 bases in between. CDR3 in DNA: TGCAGTGCTATCCCGTATGGGGGGACCACAGATACGCAGTATTTT. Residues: CSAIPYGGTTDTQYF.

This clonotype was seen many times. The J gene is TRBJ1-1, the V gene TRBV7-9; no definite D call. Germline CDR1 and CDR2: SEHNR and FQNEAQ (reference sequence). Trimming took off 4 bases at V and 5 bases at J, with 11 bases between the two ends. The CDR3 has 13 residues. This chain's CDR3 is CASSSPIGTEAFF. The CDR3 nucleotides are TGTGCCAGCAGCTCCCCGATAGGGACTGAAGCTTTCTTT.

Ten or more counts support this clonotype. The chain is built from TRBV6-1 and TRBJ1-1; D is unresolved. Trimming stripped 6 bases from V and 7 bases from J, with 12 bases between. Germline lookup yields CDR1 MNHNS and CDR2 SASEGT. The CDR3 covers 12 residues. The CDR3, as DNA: TGTGCCAGCAGGGCGTTCGAAAGTGAAGCTTTCTTT. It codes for CASRAFESEAFF.

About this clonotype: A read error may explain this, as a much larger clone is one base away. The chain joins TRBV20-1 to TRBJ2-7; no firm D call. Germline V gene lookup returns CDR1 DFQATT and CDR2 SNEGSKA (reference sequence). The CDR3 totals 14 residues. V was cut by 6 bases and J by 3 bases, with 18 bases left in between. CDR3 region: CSAGPSENYYEQYF. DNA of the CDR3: TGCAGTGCCGGTCCTTCAGAGAACTACTACGAGCAGTACTTC.

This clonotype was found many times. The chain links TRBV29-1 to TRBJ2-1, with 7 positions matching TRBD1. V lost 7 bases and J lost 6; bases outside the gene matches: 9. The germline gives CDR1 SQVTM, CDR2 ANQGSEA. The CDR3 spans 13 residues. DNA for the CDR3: TGCAGCGGCCTGACAGGGACCTCCAATGAGCAGTTCTTC. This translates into CSGLTGTSNEQFF.

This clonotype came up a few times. The CDR3 reads CASSPDPSGGEQFF. In DNA form, the CDR3 reads TGTGCCAGCAGCCCGGACCCTAGCGGGGGTGAGCAGTTCTTC. V gene TRBV7-9 combines with J gene TRBJ2-1, with TRBD2 matching 10 bases. V lost 5 bases, J lost 9 bases, and 7 bases stayed unmatched. Germline V gives CDR1 SEHNR, CDR2 FQNEAQ (reference sequence). The CDR3 extends over 14 amino acids.

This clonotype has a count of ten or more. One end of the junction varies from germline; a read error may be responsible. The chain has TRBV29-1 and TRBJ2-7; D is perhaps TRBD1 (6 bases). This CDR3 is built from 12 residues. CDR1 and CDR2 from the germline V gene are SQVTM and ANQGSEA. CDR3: CSVEDPGRGTAF. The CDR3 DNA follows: TGCAGCGTTGAAGATCCCGGCAGGGGCACTGCGTTC.

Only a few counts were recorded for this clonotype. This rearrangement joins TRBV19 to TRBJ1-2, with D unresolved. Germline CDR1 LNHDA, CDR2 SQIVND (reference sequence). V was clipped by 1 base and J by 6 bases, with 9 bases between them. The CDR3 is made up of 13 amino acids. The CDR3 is CASSIGAVDGYTF. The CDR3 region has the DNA TGTGCCAGTAGTATAGGGGCAGTGGATGGCTACACCTTC.